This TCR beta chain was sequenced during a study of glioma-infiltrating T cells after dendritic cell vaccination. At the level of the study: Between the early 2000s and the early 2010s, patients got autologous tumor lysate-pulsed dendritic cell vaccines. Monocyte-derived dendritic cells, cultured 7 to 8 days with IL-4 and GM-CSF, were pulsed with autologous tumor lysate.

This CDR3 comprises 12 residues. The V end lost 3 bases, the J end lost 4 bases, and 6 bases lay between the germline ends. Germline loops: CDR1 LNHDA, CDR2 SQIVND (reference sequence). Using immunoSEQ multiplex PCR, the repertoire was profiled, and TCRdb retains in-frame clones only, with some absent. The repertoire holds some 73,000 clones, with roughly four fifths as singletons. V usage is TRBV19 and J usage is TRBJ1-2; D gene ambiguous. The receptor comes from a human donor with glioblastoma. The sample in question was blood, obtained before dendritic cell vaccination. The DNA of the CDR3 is TGTGCCAGTAGTATGTCCAGCTATGGCTACACCTTC. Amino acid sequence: CASSMSSYGYTF.